These 3 T cell receptor beta chains were all obtained from the same sample, sequenced in a study of T cells in Graves' hyperthyroidism and ophthalmopathy. RNA transcripts provided the source from which TCR beta CDR3 regions were amplified. HTBI primers were used for first-round RT-PCR of the TCR CDR3. MiXCR, run by TCRdb on the multiplex PCR reads, gives a single entry per CDR3 protein. The data show 500,000 to 650,000 distinct CDR3 sequences, roughly 17% seen once. Sequencing was performed on blood. Receptor source: a young woman with Graves' ophthalmopathy.

This clonotype was counted only a few times. The chain recombines TRBV12-5 with TRBJ2-2, with D possibly TRBD1 on 6 matching bases. The CDR3 is 16 residues long. The V and J ends lost 4 bases and 3 bases respectively, with 15 bases between them. CDR1 and CDR2 from the germline V gene are LGHNT and FRNRAP. The CDR3 sequence: CASGSHRESDTGELFF. The CDR3 DNA sequence: TGTGCTAGTGGTTCCCACAGGGAGTCGGACACCGGGGAGCTGTTTTTT. Complete variable domain (other parts from reference TRBV12-5 and TRBJ2-2): DARVTQTPRHKVTEMGQEVTMRCQPILGHNTVFWYRQTMMQGLELLAYFRNRAPLDDSGMPKDRFSAEMPDATLATLKIQPSEPRDSAVYFCASGSHRESDTGELFFGEGSRLTVL.

Only a few counts were recorded for this clonotype. The chain combines TRBV20-1 with TRBJ2-3; no clear D gene. This CDR3 is built from 14 residues. Trimming cost V 4 bases and J 2 bases, with 13 bases left between them. In germline, CDR1 is DFQATT, CDR2 SNEGSKA (reference sequence). CDR3 nucleotide sequence: TGCAGTGCTACTCATGGGGTTAACACAGATACGCAGTATTTT. As protein: CSATHGVNTDTQYF.

This clonotype appeared a single time. With a much larger clone just one base away, this may be a read error. V is TRBV7-8 and J is TRBJ1-5, with 8 bases aligning to TRBD1. This CDR3 comprises 18 residues. J lost 5 bases, V lost 5 bases, and 17 bases had no gene match. Germline V CDR1 and CDR2: SGHVS, FQNEAQ. The chain's CDR3 is CASSLRAPGQAYDQPQHF. CDR3 in DNA: TGTGCCAGCAGCCTCAGGGCGCCGGGACAGGCCTACGATCAGCCCCAGCATTTT.